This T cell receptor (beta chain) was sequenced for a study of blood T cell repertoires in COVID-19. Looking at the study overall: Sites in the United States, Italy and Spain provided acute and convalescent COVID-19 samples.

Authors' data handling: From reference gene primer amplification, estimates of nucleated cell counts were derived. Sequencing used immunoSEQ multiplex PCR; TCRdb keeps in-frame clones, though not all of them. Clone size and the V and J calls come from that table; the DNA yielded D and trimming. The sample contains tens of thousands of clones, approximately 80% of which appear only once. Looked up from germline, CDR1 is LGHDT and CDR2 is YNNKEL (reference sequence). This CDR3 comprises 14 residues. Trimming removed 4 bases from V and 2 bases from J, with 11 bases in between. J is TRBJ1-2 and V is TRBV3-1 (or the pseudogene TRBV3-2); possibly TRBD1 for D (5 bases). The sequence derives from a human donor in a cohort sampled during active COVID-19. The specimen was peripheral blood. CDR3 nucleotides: TGTGCCAGCAGCCCTCCGGGGGTGAACTATGGCTACACCTTC. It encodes CASSPPGVNYGYTF.